These T cell receptor beta chains were read from a single sample in a study of chemoradiotherapy in HPV16-positive cancers. Data came from immunoSEQ multiplex PCR; TCRdb stores just in-frame clones and leaves some out. The sample holds fewer than 6,000 clones, approximately 87% seen once. The sequencing used tumor tissue, collected from a patient who underwent chemoradiotherapy. The source is a human donor with HPV-associated anogenital cancer. Both conserved end residues are part of each CDR3. A D gene is named only where the DNA matches it firmly.

d_call	v_call	j_call	cdr3_aa
.	TRBV5-4	TRBJ2-7	CASSLDLSGDYEQYF
.	TRBV28	TRBJ1-5	CASSAWTGPNQPQHF
.	TRBV5-1	TRBJ1-2	CASSLIPTSGGRVSYGYTF
TRBD1	TRBV2	TRBJ1-2	CARGQGNYGYTF
TRBD2	TRBV4-1	TRBJ2-2	CASSPRGAPHTGELFF
.	TRBV27	TRBJ2-3	CASSKQVGADTQYF
.	TRBV6-1	TRBJ1-5	CASSEMVLASYQPQHF
TRBD1	TRBV7-9	TRBJ2-7	CASSLRDRPSYEQYF
.	TRBV2	TRBJ2-5	CASNGEFRETQYF
.	TRBV6-6	TRBJ1-6	CASSPLRDSPLHF
TRBD1	TRBV6-1	TRBJ2-5	CASSGDRVKLWETQYF
.	TRBV2	TRBJ1-5	CASSGSSNQPQHF
.	TRBV30	TRBJ1-3	CAWSQGDAGNTIYF
TRBD1	TRBV7-8	TRBJ1-2	CASSPDRGRGGYTF
.	TRBV6-1	TRBJ1-4	CASSDRLGEKLFF
.	TRBV5-6	TRBJ2-3	CASSLYNTQYF
.	TRBV5-8	TRBJ1-5	CASSLGSRVNQPQHF
TRBD2	TRBV7-8	TRBJ2-5	CASSTRGGPYETQYF
.	TRBV10-3	TRBJ1-3	CTIHAGNTIYF
.	TRBV6-5	TRBJ1-6	CASSLDSNSPLHF
.	TRBV11-2	TRBJ1-5	CASSFKVVRNQPQHF
TRBD1	TRBV2	TRBJ1-3	CASSEGGTVGNTIYF
.	TRBV2	TRBJ2-5	CASSGQYQETQYF
.	TRBV5-1	TRBJ2-1	CASSTGPAAEQFF
.	TRBV5-6	TRBJ1-4	CASSFNSNEKLFF
.	TRBV2	TRBJ1-6	CASSGQGWLHF
.	TRBV5-1	TRBJ2-2	CASSLGSNTGELFF
.	TRBV19	TRBJ1-5	CASSIKGDRRNRNQPQHF
TRBD1	TRBV5-4	TRBJ2-3	CASSPEPGQQTDTQYF
.	TRBV6-5	TRBJ2-3	CASSYSLASTDTQYF
TRBD2	TRBV6-4	TRBJ2-3	CASSVEGGPTDTQYF
.	TRBV4-1	TRBJ2-2	CASSLLGGSGELFF
.	TRBV9	TRBJ1-4	CASSPRDTLNEKLFF